This note documents a single TCR beta chain sequence. The CDR3 extends over 15 amino acids. Germline lookup yields CDR1 MNHEY and CDR2 SMNVEV (reference sequence). With V trimmed by 7 bases and J by 8 bases, 11 bases remained unmatched. Produced via immunoSEQ multiplex PCR; TCRdb's table is partial and in-frame only. The data hold about 170,000 clones, with approximately 86% observed a single time. This record belongs to a study of blood T cell repertoires in COVID-19. The chain recombines TRBV27 with TRBJ1-4; 9 bases fit TRBD1. Specimen: peripheral blood. The clonotype was recovered from a man between 60 and 70 years old with COVID-19, enrolled during active disease. The DNA of the CDR3 is TGTGCCAGCACCGCAAGTGGGACAGGGAGCGAAAAACTGTTTTTT. It specifies CASTASGTGSEKLFF.